Detailed here is one T cell receptor (beta chain). This CDR3 has 14 amino acids. The ends were cut back, 4 bases at V and 10 bases at J, with 18 bases in the middle. CDR1 and CDR2 from the germline V gene are SGHRS and YFSETQ. This sample stems from a study of blood T cell repertoires in COVID-19. Looking at the study overall: Some COVID-19 samples were acute and others convalescent; all came from the United States, Italy and Spain. T cells, B-cell-depleted T cells, or PBMCs supplied cDNA or gDNA.

Authors' data handling: From reference gene primer amplification, estimates of nucleated cell counts were derived. Repertoires were generated with immunoSEQ multiplex PCR, while TCRdb's copy carries only in-frame clones and drops some. The V and J calls and clone size are taken from that table; D and trimming were inferred from the DNA. Of under 150,000 clones in the sample, 88% were seen once. The sequenced sample consisted of peripheral blood. V and J are TRBV5-1 and TRBJ2-1; the D is unclear. The receptor comes from a human donor in a cohort sampled during active COVID-19. The CDR3 spells CASSPGVNSREQFF. Here the CDR3 DNA reads TGCGCCAGCAGCCCTGGTGTGAACAGCAGGGAGCAGTTCTTC.